Below are 5 T cell receptor beta chains sequenced from a single sample in a study of shared clonotypes between healthy human individuals. Measured with immunoSEQ multiplex PCR; TCRdb has only the in-frame clones, and not every one. In the table there are about 2.4 million clones, approximately 93% of which are singletons. The sample taken for sequencing was naive CD4+ T cells from PBMCs. As for subset: CD45RA+ positively selected. The receptors come from a man aged 18-30 years in good health. Some clones in this sample may be carry-over from other donors' samples.

This chain uses TRBV10-2 with TRBJ1-2, with D hard to call. Between the trimmed V and J ends, which lost 3 bases and 1 base, there was a span of 6 bases. CDR3 length equals 13 residues. CDR1 and CDR2 from the germline V gene are WSHSY and SAAADI. CDR3 residues: CASSDNYNYGYTF. The CDR3 DNA reads as TGCGCCAGCAGTGACAACTATAACTATGGCTACACCTTC.

The chain uses TRBV27 and TRBJ2-1; 10 nucleotides line up with TRBD1. Unmatched junction bases numbered 7, after V lost 5 bases and J lost 3 bases. Germline values: CDR1 MNHEY, CDR2 SMNVEV (reference sequence). This CDR3 has 16 amino acids. The CDR3 is CASSPRGQGRYNEQFF. In nucleotides, the CDR3 is TGTGCCAGCAGTCCCCGGGGACAGGGGCGCTACAATGAGCAGTTCTTC.

The CDR3 DNA is TGTGCCAGCAGCGTAGCCCAGCGGGAGTGGGATACGCAGTATTTT. Residues: CASSVAQREWDTQYF. The chain links TRBV9 to TRBJ2-3; 8 bases line up with TRBD2. The J segment lost 6 bases and the V segment lost 0 bases, leaving 6 bases of the junction unmatched. In germline, CDR1 is SGDLS, CDR2 YYNGEE. CDR3 length: 15 amino acids. Combining the CDR3 with reference TRBV9 and TRBJ2-3 gives the whole variable domain DSGVTQTPKHLITATGQRVTLRCSPRSGDLSVYWYQQSLDQGLQFLIQYYNGEERAKGNILERFSAQQFPDLHSELNLSSLELGDSALYFCASSVAQREWDTQYFGPGTRLTVL.

The chain links TRBV18 to TRBJ2-5; D may be TRBD2 (5 bases). Trimming removed 1 base at V and 0 bases at J, with 6 bases between. Germline CDR1 and CDR2: KGHSH and LQKENI. The CDR3 is made up of 14 amino acids. DNA of the CDR3: TGTGCCAGCTCACCACTAGCGTACCAAGAGACCCAGTACTTC. Translated, it gives CASSPLAYQETQYF.

The chain carries TRBV14 and TRBJ2-5, with D possibly TRBD1 on 5 matching bases. The CDR3 is made up of 16 amino acids. CDR1 SGHDN and CDR2 FVKESK come from the germline V gene. Trimming pared 0 bases from V and 5 bases from J, leaving 16 bases between. The CDR3 spells CASSQDRPGFRETQYF. The DNA for the CDR3 is TGTGCCAGCAGCCAAGATCGGCCAGGGTTCAGGGAGACCCAGTACTTC.